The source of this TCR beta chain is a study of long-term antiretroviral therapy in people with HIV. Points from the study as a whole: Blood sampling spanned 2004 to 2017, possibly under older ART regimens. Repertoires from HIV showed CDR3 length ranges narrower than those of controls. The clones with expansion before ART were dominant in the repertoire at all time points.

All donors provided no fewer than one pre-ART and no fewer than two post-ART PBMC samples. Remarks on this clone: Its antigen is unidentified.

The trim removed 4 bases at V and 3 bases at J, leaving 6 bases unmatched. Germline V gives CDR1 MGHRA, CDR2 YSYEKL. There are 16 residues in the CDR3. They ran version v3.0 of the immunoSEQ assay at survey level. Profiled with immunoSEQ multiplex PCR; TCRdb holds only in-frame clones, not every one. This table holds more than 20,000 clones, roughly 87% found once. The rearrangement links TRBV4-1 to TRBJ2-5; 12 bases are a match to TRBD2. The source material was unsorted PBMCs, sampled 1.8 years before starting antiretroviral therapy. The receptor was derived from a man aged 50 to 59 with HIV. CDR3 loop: CASSLGLAGLEETQYF. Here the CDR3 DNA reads TGCGCCAGCAGCCTCGGACTAGCGGGATTGGAAGAGACCCAGTACTTC.